These T cell receptor beta chains were read from a single sample in a study of OX40 agonist ivuxolimab in advanced cancers. Profiled with immunoSEQ multiplex PCR; TCRdb holds only in-frame clones, not every one. The table has around 70,000 clones, roughly four fifths seen once; the top ten hold 2% to 2.5%. Sequencing was performed on CD4+ or CD8+ T cells sorted from blood, taken in a trial of the OX40 agonist ivuxolimab. The receptors come from an adult with an advanced solid tumor such as melanoma, head and neck, liver or kidney cancer. Each CDR3 is given with its conserved first and last residue. D genes are given only for firm matches. Clone size is given for some rows only: seen once, a few or many times, or a class if the clone is expanded.

v_call: TRBV19; clone_size: -; j_call: TRBJ1-5; d_call: -; cdr3_aa: CASSLTGDQPQHF; cdr3_nt: TGTGCCAGTAGTCTGACGGGAGATCAGCCCCAGCATTTT
v_call: TRBV5-4; clone_size: once; j_call: TRBJ2-7; d_call: TRBD1; cdr3_aa: CASSRDSPDSYEQYF; cdr3_nt: TGTGCCAGCAGCCGGGACAGTCCGGACTCCTACGAGCAGTACTTC
v_call: TRBV5-4; clone_size: -; j_call: TRBJ2-1; d_call: -; cdr3_aa: CASSLKVMNEQFF; cdr3_nt: TGTGCCAGCAGCTTGAAGGTGATGAATGAGCAGTTCTTC
v_call: TRBV25-1; clone_size: -; j_call: TRBJ2-7; d_call: TRBD1; cdr3_aa: CASSGTGNIYEQYF; cdr3_nt: TGTGCCAGCAGCGGGACAGGGAATATCTACGAGCAGTACTTC
v_call: TRBV18; clone_size: -; j_call: TRBJ1-1; d_call: -; cdr3_aa: CASSPGGWVGTEAFF; cdr3_nt: TGTGCCAGCTCACCGGGGGGGTGGGTAGGCACTGAAGCTTTCTTT
v_call: TRBV28; clone_size: -; j_call: TRBJ1-4; d_call: TRBD1; cdr3_aa: CASSLATGGQEKLFF; cdr3_nt: TGTGCCAGCAGTTTGGCGACAGGGGGCCAGGAAAAACTGTTTTTT
v_call: TRBV6-5; clone_size: -; j_call: TRBJ2-3; d_call: -; cdr3_aa: CASSSQRISTDTQYF; cdr3_nt: TGTGCCAGCAGTTCTCAGCGGATTAGCACAGATACGCAGTATTTT
v_call: TRBV19; clone_size: -; j_call: TRBJ1-3; d_call: -; cdr3_aa: CASSILRADGNTIYF; cdr3_nt: TGTGCCAGTAGTATTCTGCGGGCAGACGGAAACACCATATATTTT
v_call: TRBV19; clone_size: -; j_call: TRBJ2-2; d_call: -; cdr3_aa: CASSIRQGGTGELFF; cdr3_nt: TGTGCCAGTAGTATTCGCCAGGGTGGCACCGGGGAGCTGTTTTTT
v_call: TRBV30; clone_size: -; j_call: TRBJ2-7; d_call: TRBD2; cdr3_aa: CAWSQGLTPTYEQYF; cdr3_nt: TGTGCCTGGAGTCAGGGACTAACCCCAACCTACGAGCAGTACTTC
v_call: TRBV5-5; clone_size: -; j_call: TRBJ2-2; d_call: TRBD1; cdr3_aa: CASSLAGGNTGELFF; cdr3_nt: TGTGCCAGCAGCTTGGCAGGGGGCAACACCGGGGAGCTGTTTTTT
v_call: TRBV27; clone_size: once; j_call: TRBJ2-6; d_call: -; cdr3_aa: CASKGRETPSGANVLTF; cdr3_nt: TGTGCCAGCAAAGGCAGGGAAACGCCCTCTGGGGCCAACGTCCTGACTTTC
v_call: TRBV6-1; clone_size: -; j_call: TRBJ2-4; d_call: -; cdr3_aa: CAGGLAKNIQYF; cdr3_nt: TGTGCCGGGGGGCTAGCCAAAAACATTCAGTACTTC
v_call: TRBV19; clone_size: -; j_call: TRBJ2-2; d_call: TRBD1; cdr3_aa: CASISDRGPNTGELFF; cdr3_nt: TGTGCCAGTATCTCGGACAGGGGGCCGAACACCGGGGAGCTGTTTTTT
v_call: TRBV11-3; clone_size: -; j_call: TRBJ2-5; d_call: -; cdr3_aa: CASSLGGTETQYF; cdr3_nt: TGTGCCAGCAGCTTAGGAGGGACTGAGACCCAGTACTTC
v_call: TRBV28; clone_size: -; j_call: TRBJ1-2; d_call: -; cdr3_aa: CASSTQGGYGYTF; cdr3_nt: TGTGCCAGCAGTACACAGGGAGGCTATGGCTACACCTTC
v_call: TRBV27; clone_size: -; j_call: TRBJ1-1; d_call: TRBD1; cdr3_aa: CASTPSRDRGFVEAFF; cdr3_nt: TGTGCCAGCACCCCTTCCAGGGACAGGGGGTTTGTTGAAGCTTTCTTT
v_call: TRBV19; clone_size: -; j_call: TRBJ1-4; d_call: -; cdr3_aa: CASSRGVTNEKLFF; cdr3_nt: TGTGCCAGTTCGCGGGGGGTAACTAATGAAAAACTGTTTTTT
v_call: TRBV2; clone_size: -; j_call: TRBJ1-3; d_call: -; cdr3_aa: CASREGRIASLENTIYF; cdr3_nt: TGTGCCAGCAGAGAGGGACGGATAGCTAGCCTGGAAAACACCATATATTTT
v_call: TRBV15; clone_size: -; j_call: TRBJ1-2; d_call: TRBD1; cdr3_aa: CATSRAGQGYPAGGYTF; cdr3_nt: TGTGCCACCAGCAGAGCGGGACAGGGATACCCCGCTGGAGGCTACACCTTC
v_call: TRBV7-6; clone_size: -; j_call: TRBJ2-7; d_call: -; cdr3_aa: CASSGLSKGRDEQYF; cdr3_nt: TGTGCCAGCAGCGGACTTTCAAAGGGGCGCGACGAGCAGTACTTC
v_call: TRBV11-2; clone_size: -; j_call: TRBJ1-4; d_call: -; cdr3_aa: CASSLSYGSTEINEKLFF; cdr3_nt: TGTGCCAGCAGCTTATCCTACGGATCGACGGAAATCAATGAAAAACTGTTTTTT
v_call: TRBV19; clone_size: -; j_call: TRBJ1-4; d_call: TRBD1; cdr3_aa: CASRGQGEPREKLFF; cdr3_nt: TGTGCCAGCCGCGGACAGGGCGAACCACGGGAAAAACTGTTTTTT
v_call: TRBV7-9; clone_size: -; j_call: TRBJ2-2; d_call: -; cdr3_aa: CASSDPLGSAGELFF; cdr3_nt: TGTGCCAGCAGCGATCCCCTCGGGAGTGCCGGGGAGCTGTTTTTT
v_call: TRBV5-1; clone_size: -; j_call: TRBJ2-7; d_call: TRBD2; cdr3_aa: CASSPFPGTSGSYEQYF; cdr3_nt: TGCGCCAGCAGCCCTTTTCCCGGGACTAGCGGCTCCTACGAGCAGTACTTC
v_call: TRBV5-4; clone_size: medium-sized; j_call: TRBJ2-7; d_call: TRBD1; cdr3_aa: CASSSRTGSYEQYF; cdr3_nt: TGTGCCAGCAGCTCTCGGACAGGGTCCTACGAGCAGTACTTC
v_call: TRBV5-8; clone_size: -; j_call: TRBJ1-2; d_call: -; cdr3_aa: CASSLGHLNYGYTF; cdr3_nt: TGTGCCAGCAGCTTGGGACACCTAAACTATGGCTACACCTTC
v_call: TRBV30; clone_size: -; j_call: TRBJ1-1; d_call: TRBD1; cdr3_aa: CAWRGDRGTTEAFF; cdr3_nt: TGTGCCTGGAGAGGTGACAGGGGAACCACTGAAGCTTTCTTT
v_call: TRBV7-2; clone_size: -; j_call: TRBJ2-5; d_call: -; cdr3_aa: CASSSKTQYF; cdr3_nt: TGTGCCAGCAGCTCGAAGACCCAGTACTTC
v_call: TRBV5-4; clone_size: -; j_call: TRBJ2-2; d_call: TRBD2; cdr3_aa: CASSRRGDTGELFF; cdr3_nt: TGTGCCAGCAGCCGCCGGGGGGACACCGGGGAGCTGTTTTTT
v_call: TRBV7-7; clone_size: -; j_call: TRBJ2-3; d_call: -; cdr3_aa: CASSFGGTSTDTQYF; cdr3_nt: TGTGCCAGCAGCTTTGGCGGGACTAGCACAGATACGCAGTATTTT
v_call: TRBV19; clone_size: -; j_call: TRBJ2-7; d_call: TRBD1; cdr3_aa: CASSIAAQGDYEQYF; cdr3_nt: TGTGCCAGTAGTATAGCGGCACAGGGGGACTACGAGCAGTACTTC
v_call: TRBV10-2; clone_size: -; j_call: TRBJ2-7; d_call: TRBD2; cdr3_aa: CASSDSSGSTYEQYF; cdr3_nt: TGCGCCAGCAGTGATTCTAGCGGGAGCACCTACGAGCAGTACTTC
v_call: TRBV7-9; clone_size: -; j_call: TRBJ1-5; d_call: TRBD1; cdr3_aa: CASSLATGLGNQPQHF; cdr3_nt: TGTGCCAGCAGCTTAGCGACAGGGCTTGGCAATCAGCCCCAGCATTTT
v_call: TRBV30; clone_size: once; j_call: TRBJ2-5; d_call: TRBD2; cdr3_aa: CAKRPSGEETQYF; cdr3_nt: TGTGCCAAGCGGCCTAGCGGCGAAGAGACCCAGTACTTC
v_call: TRBV27; clone_size: -; j_call: TRBJ2-7; d_call: -; cdr3_aa: CASSFAQRAHSYEQYF; cdr3_nt: TGTGCCAGCAGTTTCGCCCAGCGGGCGCACTCCTACGAGCAGTACTTC
v_call: TRBV10-1; clone_size: -; j_call: TRBJ2-1; d_call: -; cdr3_aa: CASRGELTNNEQFF; cdr3_nt: TGCGCCAGCAGAGGGGAATTAACCAACAATGAGCAGTTCTTC
v_call: TRBV27; clone_size: -; j_call: TRBJ1-5; d_call: -; cdr3_aa: CATKKTQGHNQPQHF; cdr3_nt: TGTGCCACCAAGAAGACTCAGGGCCACAATCAGCCCCAGCATTTT
v_call: TRBV5-5; clone_size: few; j_call: TRBJ2-1; d_call: -; cdr3_aa: CASSHDGYNEQFF; cdr3_nt: TGTGCCAGCAGCCATGACGGTTACAATGAGCAGTTCTTC
v_call: TRBV27; clone_size: once; j_call: TRBJ2-5; d_call: -; cdr3_aa: CASSLRWGRETQYF; cdr3_nt: TGTGCCAGCAGTTTGAGGTGGGGGCGAGAGACCCAGTACTTC
v_call: TRBV28; clone_size: -; j_call: TRBJ2-5; d_call: -; cdr3_aa: CASSFTGQYQETQYF; cdr3_nt: TGTGCCAGCAGCTTTACTGGACAGTATCAAGAGACCCAGTACTTC
v_call: TRBV18; clone_size: -; j_call: TRBJ2-1; d_call: TRBD2; cdr3_aa: CASSLRTSGSTHNEQFF; cdr3_nt: TGTGCCAGCTCATTACGGACTAGCGGGAGTACCCACAATGAGCAGTTCTTC
v_call: TRBV5-1; clone_size: once; j_call: TRBJ1-2; d_call: TRBD1; cdr3_aa: CASSFRTGGGGYTF; cdr3_nt: TGCGCCAGCAGTTTCCGGACAGGGGGAGGTGGCTACACCTTC
v_call: TRBV7-6; clone_size: -; j_call: TRBJ2-5; d_call: -; cdr3_aa: CASSLGAVQETQYF; cdr3_nt: TGTGCCAGCAGCTTAGGGGCAGTCCAAGAGACCCAGTACTTC
v_call: TRBV28; clone_size: -; j_call: TRBJ2-3; d_call: TRBD1; cdr3_aa: CASSRQGGGTDTQYF; cdr3_nt: TGTGCCAGCAGTCGACAGGGGGGGGGCACAGATACGCAGTATTTT